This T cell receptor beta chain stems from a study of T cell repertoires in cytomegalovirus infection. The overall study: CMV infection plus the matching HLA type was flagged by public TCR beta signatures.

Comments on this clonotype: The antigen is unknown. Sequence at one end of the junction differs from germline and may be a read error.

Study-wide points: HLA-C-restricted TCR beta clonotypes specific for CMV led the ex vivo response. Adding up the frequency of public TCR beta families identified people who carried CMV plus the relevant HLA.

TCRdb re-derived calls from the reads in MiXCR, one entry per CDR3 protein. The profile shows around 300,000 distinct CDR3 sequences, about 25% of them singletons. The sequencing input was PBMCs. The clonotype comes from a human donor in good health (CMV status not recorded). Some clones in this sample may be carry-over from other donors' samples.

Here the CDR3 reads CASSTHGEPLKYF. The CDR3 DNA is TGTGCCAGCAGTACCCACGGCGAGCCTCTGAAGTATTTT. The J gene is TRBJ1-5, the V gene TRBV12-3 or TRBV12-4; unclear D gene. This CDR3 spans 13 amino acids.